This entry features one TCR beta chain sequence. Its antigen is unidentified. This sample is part of a study of blood T cells in healthy people across ages. Study as a whole: Capturing about one barcoded beta molecule per two T cells was achieved by template switching. Study observations and caveats: Compared with aged donors, long-lived donors showed fewer expanded clones, suggesting selection.

The J segment lost 7 bases and the V segment lost 5 bases, leaving 13 bases of the junction unmatched. This CDR3 region has 17 residues. Germline CDR1 is SGHTA and CDR2 is FQGNSA. Together with a sample-barcoded 5' primer, a J-beta primer mix was included in a second PCR lasting about 7 to 11 cycles. Each CDR3 protein gets one entry after TCRdb re-called the 5' RACE reads with MiXCR. This table holds 1.8 million or so distinct CDR3 sequences, roughly two fifths found once. The sample comprised blood. The TCR sequence derives from a human donor in good health. The rearrangement joins TRBV7-2 to TRBJ1-6, with 8 bases aligning to TRBD1. CDR3 loop: CASSRHSPGQENSPLHF. The CDR3 DNA reads as TGTGCCAGCAGCCGACATAGTCCGGGACAGGAAAATTCACCCCTCCACTTT.